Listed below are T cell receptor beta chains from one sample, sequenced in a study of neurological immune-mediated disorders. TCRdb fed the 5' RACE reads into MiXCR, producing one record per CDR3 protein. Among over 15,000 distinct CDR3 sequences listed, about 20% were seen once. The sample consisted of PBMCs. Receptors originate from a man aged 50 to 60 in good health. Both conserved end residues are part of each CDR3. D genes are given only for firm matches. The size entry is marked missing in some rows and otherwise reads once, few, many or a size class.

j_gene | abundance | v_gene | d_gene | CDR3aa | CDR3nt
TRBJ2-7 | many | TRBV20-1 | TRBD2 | CSANPPGLAGDPPYVQYF | TGCAGTGCAAACCCCCCGGGACTAGCGGGGGATCCTCCTTACGTGCAGTACTTC
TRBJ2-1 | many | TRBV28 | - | CASSFFSNEQFF | TGTGCCAGCAGTTTCTTTTCCAATGAGCAGTTCTTC
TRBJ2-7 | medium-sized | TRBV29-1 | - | CSVRGGAPNEQYF | TGCAGCGTTAGGGGGGGCGCTCCCAACGAGCAGTACTTC
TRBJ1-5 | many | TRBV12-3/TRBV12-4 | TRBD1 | CASSPPGTGTNQPQHF | TGTGCCAGCAGTCCCCCCGGGACAGGGACTAATCAGCCCCAGCATTTT
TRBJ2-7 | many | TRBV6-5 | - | CASSYSSYRSSYEQYF | TGTGCCAGCAGTTACTCTTCCTACCGGAGCTCCTACGAGCAGTACTTC
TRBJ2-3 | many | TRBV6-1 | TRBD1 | CASRTGGEGTQYF | TGTGCCAGCAGGACAGGGGGGGAGGGTACGCAGTATTTT
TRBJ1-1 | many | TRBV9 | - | CASSVEGEVTEAFF | TGTGCCAGCAGCGTAGAGGGGGAGGTCACTGAAGCTTTCTTT
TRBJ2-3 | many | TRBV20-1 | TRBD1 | CSARRQGGTDTQYF | TGCAGTGCGAGACGACAGGGAGGCACAGATACGCAGTATTTT
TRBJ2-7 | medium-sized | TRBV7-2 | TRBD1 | CASSLYGDRGSYEQYF | TGTGCCAGCAGCTTATATGGGGACAGGGGTTCCTACGAGCAGTACTTC
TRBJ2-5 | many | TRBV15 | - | CATSDSETQYF | TGTGCCACCAGCGACTCAGAGACCCAGTACTTC
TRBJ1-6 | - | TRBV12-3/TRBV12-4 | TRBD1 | CASRTGASPLHF | TGTGCCAGCAGGACAGGGGCATCACCCCTCCACTTT
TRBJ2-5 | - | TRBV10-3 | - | CAIKPDSGQETQYF | TGTGCCATCAAACCGGACAGCGGACAAGAGACCCAGTACTTC
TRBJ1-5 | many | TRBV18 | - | CASSAGSGGQPQHF | TGTGCCAGCTCAGCTGGATCTGGGGGGCAGCCCCAGCATTTT
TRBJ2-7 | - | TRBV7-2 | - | CASSLDLDEQYF | TGTGCCAGCAGTCTTGACCTAGACGAGCAGTACTTC
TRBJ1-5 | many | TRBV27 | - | CASSSDRSNQPQHF | TGTGCCAGCAGTTCCGATAGGAGCAATCAGCCCCAGCATTTT
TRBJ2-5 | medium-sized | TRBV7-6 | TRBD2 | CASSLSRTSGSTETQYF | TGTGCCAGCAGCCTAAGTAGGACTAGCGGGAGTACCGAGACCCAGTACTTC
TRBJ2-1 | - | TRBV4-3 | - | CASSRGLDNEQFF | TGCGCCAGCAGCCGTGGACTTGACAATGAGCAGTTCTTC
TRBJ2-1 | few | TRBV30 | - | CAWSRVPSYNEQFF | TGTGCCTGGAGCCGTGTTCCCTCCTACAATGAGCAGTTCTTC
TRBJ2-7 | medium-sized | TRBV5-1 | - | CASKGEYEQYF | TGCGCCAGCAAGGGGGAATACGAGCAGTACTTC
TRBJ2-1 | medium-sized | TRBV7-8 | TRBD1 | CASSRTRTGGIGEQFF | TGTGCCAGCAGCAGGACCCGGACAGGGGGCATTGGTGAGCAGTTCTTC
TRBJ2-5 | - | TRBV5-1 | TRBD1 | CASSTRTGEETQYF | TGCGCCAGCAGCACGAGGACAGGGGAAGAGACCCAGTACTTC
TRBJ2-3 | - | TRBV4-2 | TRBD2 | CASSQLAGDTDTQYF | TGTGCCAGCAGCCAACTAGCGGGAGACACAGATACGCAGTATTTT
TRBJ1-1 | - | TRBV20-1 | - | CSASGTPNTEAFF | TGCAGTGCTTCCGGGACACCGAACACTGAAGCTTTCTTT
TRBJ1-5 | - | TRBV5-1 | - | CASSFYICSARDRGIDQPQHF | -
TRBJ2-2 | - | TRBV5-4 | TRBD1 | CASSLMNRDSRTGELFF | TGTGCCAGCAGCCTCATGAACCGGGACAGTCGGACCGGGGAGCTGTTTTTT
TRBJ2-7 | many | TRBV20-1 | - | CSARDLKLWGYEQYF | TGCAGTGCTAGAGATTTGAAGCTCTGGGGCTACGAGCAGTACTTC
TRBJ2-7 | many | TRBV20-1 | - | CSARDLGVGSDEQYF | TGCAGTGCTAGAGATCTGGGGGTCGGGTCCGACGAGCAGTACTTC
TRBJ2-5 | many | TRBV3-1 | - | CASSQERFRGETQYF | TGTGCCAGCAGCCAAGAGCGCTTCCGGGGAGAGACCCAGTACTTC
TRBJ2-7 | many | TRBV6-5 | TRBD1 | CASSYSGQTRYEQYF | TGTGCCAGCAGTTACTCGGGACAGACCCGTTACGAGCAGTACTTC
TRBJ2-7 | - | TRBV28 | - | CASIYLCSVVGDPTYEQYF | -
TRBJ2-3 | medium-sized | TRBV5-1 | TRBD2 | CASSLAGTSGRGTDTQYF | TGCGCCAGCAGCTTGGCCGGGACTAGCGGGAGGGGCACAGATACGCAGTATTTT
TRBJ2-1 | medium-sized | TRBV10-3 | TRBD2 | CAIRGDRKDEQFF | TGTGCCATCCGGGGGGACCGCAAGGATGAGCAGTTCTTC
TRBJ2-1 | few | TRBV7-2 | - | CASSLVEGNEQFF | TGTGCCAGCAGCTTAGTCGAGGGGAATGAGCAGTTCTTC
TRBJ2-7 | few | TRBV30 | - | CAWSDRRRSSYEQYF | TGTGCCTGGAGCGATCGGCGGCGGAGCTCCTACGAGCAGTACTTC
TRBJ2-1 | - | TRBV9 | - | CASSVASSALYNEQFF | TGTGCCAGCAGCGTAGCAAGTAGTGCGTTGTACAATGAGCAGTTCTTC
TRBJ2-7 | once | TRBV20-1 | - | CSARPAGGYEQYF | TGCAGTGCTAGACCGGCTGGGGGGTACGAGCAGTACTTC
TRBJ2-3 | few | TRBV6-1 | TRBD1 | CASREGQALTDTQYF | TGTGCCAGCAGAGAGGGACAGGCCTTGACAGATACGCAGTATTTT
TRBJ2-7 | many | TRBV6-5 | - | CASSKRDGRPYEQYF | TGTGCCAGCAGTAAACGGGACGGAAGACCCTACGAGCAGTACTTC
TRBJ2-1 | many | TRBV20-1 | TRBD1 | CSASDRELLVQYNEQFF | TGCAGTGCTTCGGACAGGGAGTTGCTAGTCCAATACAATGAGCAGTTCTTC
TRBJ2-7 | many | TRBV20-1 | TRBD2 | CSAREGGVAKEQYF | TGCAGTGCTAGAGAGGGGGGGGTAGCAAAAGAGCAGTACTTC
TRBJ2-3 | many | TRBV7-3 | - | CASSLTSSGSTDTQYF | TGTGCCAGCAGCTTAACGAGCAGCGGTAGCACAGATACGCAGTATTTT
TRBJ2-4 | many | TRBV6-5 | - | CASTGSAKNIQYF | TGTGCCAGCACCGGGAGTGCCAAAAACATTCAGTACTTC
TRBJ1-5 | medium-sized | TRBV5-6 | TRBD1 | CASSPGTGSRQPQHF | TGTGCCAGCAGCCCCGGGACAGGAAGCCGACAGCCCCAGCATTTT
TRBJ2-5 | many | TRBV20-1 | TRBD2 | CSARGSEREGHRETQYF | TGCAGTGCTAGAGGTTCCGAGCGGGAGGGTCATCGAGAGACCCAGTACTTC
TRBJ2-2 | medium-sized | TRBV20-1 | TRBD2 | CSAQSGRNTGELFF | TGCAGTGCTCAGAGCGGGAGGAACACCGGGGAGCTGTTTTTT
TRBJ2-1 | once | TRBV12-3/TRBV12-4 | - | CASSRSGIFNEQFF | TGTGCCAGCAGTCGGAGTGGGATTTTCAATGAGCAGTTCTTC
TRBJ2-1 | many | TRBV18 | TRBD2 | CASSPPSGRAHEQFF | TGTGCCAGCTCACCACCTAGCGGGAGGGCCCATGAGCAGTTCTTC
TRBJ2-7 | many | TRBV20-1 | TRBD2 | CSAWGREGNEQYF | TGCAGCGCTTGGGGGCGGGAGGGCAACGAGCAGTACTTC
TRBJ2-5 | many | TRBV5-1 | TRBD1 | CASSAATGGGQETQYF | TGCGCCAGCAGCGCCGCGACAGGGGGAGGTCAAGAGACCCAGTACTTC
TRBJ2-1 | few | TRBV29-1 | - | CSVDRSRLYNEQFF | TGCAGCGTCGACAGGTCGCGTTTGTACAATGAGCAGTTCTTC